The clone carrying this T cell receptor (beta chain) came up once. Its antigen is currently unknown. The record originates from a study of cytomegalovirus exposure and HLA in healthy donors. Points from the study as a whole: Among donors in an Asian-associated ancestry cluster, a later analysis reportedly found fewer N-insertions than the approximately 700-donor mean. The classifier reportedly diagnosed cytomegalovirus status with high specificity and sensitivity. There were some public TCRs occurring in many donors, but most TCR sequences were rare.

After removal of 3 bases from V and 4 bases from J, the junction contained 10 bases not matched to a gene. There are 16 residues in the CDR3. Germline CDR1 MNHNS, CDR2 SASEGT. The PCR employed 60 Vbeta primers together with 13 Jbeta primers. Sequencing used immunoSEQ multiplex PCR; TCRdb keeps in-frame clones, though not all of them. This sample yields under 200,000 clones, of which around 80% are seen a single time; about 2% belongs to the top ten. The TCR originated in a human donor in good health. The V gene is TRBV6-1, the J gene TRBJ2-7; TRBD1 matches 9 bases. The sequenced material came from PBMCs. The CDR3 region has the DNA TGTGCCAGCAGTGATGGGAGGGGGACAGGGTCTTACGAGCAGTACTTC. Translation gives CASSDGRGTGSYEQYF.